These 27 T cell receptor beta chains were all obtained from the same sample, sequenced in a study of blood T cell repertoires in COVID-19. TCRdb's table, derived via immunoSEQ multiplex PCR, lists solely in-frame clones and lacks some. The table has about 260,000 clones, 87% seen once. Sequenced: peripheral blood. All receptors come from a woman between 40 and 55 years old who had recovered from COVID-19.

This clone was seen a few times. This rearrangement joins TRBV7-9 to TRBJ2-5; D is unclear. Trimming pared 5 bases from V and 2 bases from J, leaving 18 bases between. The germline gives CDR1 SEHNR, CDR2 FQNEAQ (reference sequence). This CDR3 region has 16 residues. The CDR3 bases are TGTGCCAGCAGCCCTACAGTATTTGTCGATCAAGAGACCCAGTACTTC. It yields the protein CASSPTVFVDQETQYF.

V and J are TRBV5-1 and TRBJ2-5; 13 nucleotides match TRBD2. J lost 2 bases, V lost 7 bases, and 8 bases had no gene match. CDR3 size: 16 residues. The germline gives CDR1 SGHRS, CDR2 YFSETQ. The CDR3 DNA reads TGCGCCAGCCGGACTAGCGGGGGTACGAATCAAGAGACCCAGTACTTC. Protein sequence: CASRTSGGTNQETQYF.

This sequence joins TRBV7-6 and TRBJ1-4; D remains ambiguous. With 2 bases removed from V and 7 bases from J, the gap between germline ends came to 8 bases. Germline loops: CDR1 SGHVS, CDR2 FNYEAQ. The CDR3 contains 13 residues. The CDR3 DNA sequence: TGTGCCAGCAGCTTAATTTGGGCTGAAAAACTGTTTTTT. This translates into CASSLIWAEKLFF.

This clone was picked up a small number of times. CDR3 loop: CASSPRTGEKLFF. CDR3 bases: TGTGCCAGCTCACCAAGGACAGGTGAAAAACTGTTTTTT. V gene TRBV18 combines with J gene TRBJ1-4; 7 positions agree with TRBD1. The CDR3 is made up of 13 amino acids. Germline CDR1 reads KGHSH; CDR2 reads LQKENI. After removal of 2 bases from V and 7 bases from J, the junction contained 1 base not matched to a gene. Complete variable domain (other parts from reference TRBV18 and TRBJ1-4): NAGVMQNPRHLVRRRGQEARLRCSPMKGHSHVYWYRQLPEEGLKFMVYLQKENIIDESGMPKERFSAEFPKEGPSILRIQQVVRGDSAAYFCASSPRTGEKLFFGSGTQLSVL.

This clone was detected a few times. The chain links TRBV30 to TRBJ2-5, with 8 bases identical to TRBD2. V lost 2 bases to trimming and J lost 5 bases; unmatched junction nucleotides: 10. Germline lookup yields CDR1 GTSNPN and CDR2 SVGIG (reference sequence). This CDR3 comprises 15 residues. CDR3 residues: CAWSRNGGAWETQYF. Written as DNA, the CDR3 is TGTGCCTGGAGTCGTAACGGGGGGGCATGGGAGACCCAGTACTTC. Drawing the rest from reference TRBV30 and TRBJ2-5, the complete variable domain is SQTIHQWPATLVQPVGSPLSLECTVEGTSNPNLYWYRQAAGRGLQLLFYSVGIGQISSEVPQNLSASRPQDRQFILSSKKLLLSDSGFYLCAWSRNGGAWETQYFGPGTRLLVL.

This chain links TRBV12-5 with TRBJ2-7; D perhaps matches TRBD2 (6 bases). Trimming took off 0 bases at V and 6 bases at J, with 21 bases between the two ends. Germline-derived CDR1 and CDR2 are LGHNT and FRNRAP. CDR3 length: 17 residues. For the CDR3, the DNA is TGTGCTAGTGGTTTGGTACTTGGGGGGTCCAGTATTCGCGAGCAGTACTTC. Its translation is CASGLVLGGSSIREQYF.

CDR3 sequence reads: CASSVRQGRSYEQYF. CDR3 coding DNA: TGTGCCAGCAGCGTTCGACAGGGGAGGTCCTACGAGCAGTACTTC. The gene calls are TRBV11-2 and TRBJ2-7, with 8 bases that match TRBD1. Germline CDR1 SGHAT, CDR2 FQNNGV. Trimming cost V 5 bases and J 1 base; bases outside gene matches: 7. The CDR3 has 15 residues.

This chain connects TRBV4-1 to TRBJ1-3; TRBD1 matches at 7 bases. Germline-derived CDR1 and CDR2 are MGHRA and YSYEKL. V trimming: 4 bases; J trimming: 8 bases; junction bases outside the gene matches: 14. CDR3 length: 16 residues. The CDR3 spells CASSPNSIATGDTIYF. The CDR3 nucleotides read TGCGCCAGCAGCCCCAACAGCATTGCTACAGGGGACACCATATATTTT.

The J gene is TRBJ2-7, the V gene TRBV5-1; 8 positions match TRBD1. CDR3 length equals 16 residues. Germline V CDR1 and CDR2: SGHRS, YFSETQ. V shed 4 bases, J shed 5 bases, and the junction held 14 bases outside the gene matches. CDR3 protein: CASSPGQGGSQNEQYF. The CDR3 DNA follows: TGCGCCAGCAGCCCAGGACAGGGTGGTTCCCAAAACGAGCAGTACTTC.

This chain connects TRBV18 to TRBJ1-1; D remains ambiguous. The germline V gene encodes CDR1 KGHSH and CDR2 LQKENI. Trimming pared 0 bases from V and 2 bases from J, leaving 7 bases between. The CDR3 runs 14 residues. The CDR3 sequence: CASSPPLLNTEAFF. In DNA, the CDR3 is TGTGCCAGCTCACCACCCCTCCTCAACACTGAAGCTTTCTTT.

The rearrangement links TRBV12-3 or TRBV12-4 to TRBJ2-5, with D tentatively TRBD2 (6 bases). CDR3 length: 12 amino acids. Trimming cost V 4 bases and J 5 bases, with 8 bases left between them. The CDR3 protein is CASSWGRETQYF. CDR3 sequence (DNA): TGTGCCAGCAGTTGGGGGAGGGAGACCCAGTACTTC.

There are a few counts of this clone. The chain couples TRBV19 to TRBJ2-2, with 7 bases fitting TRBD1. The length of the CDR3 is 14 residues. V dropped 4 bases and J dropped 6; count of bases not matched to a gene: 5. The germline gives CDR1 LNHDA, CDR2 SQIVND (reference sequence). This CDR3 reads CASSKQGSAGELFF. CDR3 nucleotide sequence: TGTGCCAGTAGTAAACAGGGGTCGGCCGGGGAGCTGTTTTTT.

The chain couples TRBV13 to TRBJ2-5; 7 bases are a match to TRBD1. The CDR3 spans 15 residues. Looked up from germline, CDR1 is PRHDT and CDR2 is FYEKMQ (reference sequence). V gave up 3 bases and J gave up 4 bases; unmatched junction bases: 8. The CDR3 protein is CASSLGQGEGETQYF. For the CDR3, the DNA is TGTGCCAGCAGCTTGGGGCAGGGGGAAGGAGAGACCCAGTACTTC.

For the CDR3, the DNA is TGCAGCGTTGGGTCCGGACAGGGAAACACCATATATTTT. Residues: CSVGSGQGNTIYF. V and J are TRBV29-1 and TRBJ1-3; the D gene is possibly TRBD1 (6 bases). V lost 4 bases and J lost 4, with 11 bases in between. This CDR3 has 13 amino acids. Germline CDR1 and CDR2: SQVTM and ANQGSEA.

The chain couples TRBV6-6 to TRBJ1-5; 7 bases map to TRBD1. The CDR3 is 14 residues long. V was pared by 2 bases and J by 7 bases, with 5 bases of the junction left unmatched. CDR1 is MNHNY and CDR2 is SVGAGI in the germline V gene (reference sequence). CDR3 sequence: CASSYLTGRQPQHF. CDR3 DNA: TGTGCCAGCAGTTACCTGACAGGGCGCCAGCCCCAGCATTTT.

The chain employs TRBV9 and TRBJ1-2; tentative D call: TRBD1 (5 bases). With 0 bases removed from V and 0 bases from J, the gap between germline ends came to 6 bases. This CDR3 comprises 14 residues. Germline CDR1 reads SGDLS; CDR2 reads YYNGEE. The CDR3 sequence: CASSVGDSNYGYTF. The CDR3 DNA follows: TGTGCCAGCAGCGTAGGGGACTCTAACTATGGCTACACCTTC.

The J gene is TRBJ2-7, the V gene TRBV9; 8 bases agree with TRBD1. V gave up 0 bases and J gave up 4 bases; unmatched junction bases: 6. Germline assignment: CDR1 SGDLS and CDR2 YYNGEE. This CDR3 is 15 amino acids long. CDR3 bases: TGTGCCAGCAGCGTAGAACAGGGGGTCGGTTACGAGCAGTACTTC. Amino acid sequence: CASSVEQGVGYEQYF.

This rearrangement joins TRBV28 to TRBJ2-5; D is possibly TRBD1 (5 bases). Germline V gives CDR1 MDHEN, CDR2 SYDVKM. The CDR3 runs 15 residues. V was pared by 5 bases and J by 3 bases, with 16 bases between. The CDR3 reads CASSGVAGPEETQYF. The CDR3 DNA reads TGTGCCAGCAGTGGGGTGGCAGGGCCCGAAGAGACCCAGTACTTC.

The J gene is TRBJ2-1, the V gene TRBV5-1, with 7 nucleotides matching TRBD1. This CDR3 spans 15 amino acids. The V gene end was trimmed by 5 bases and the J gene end by 8 bases; junction bases not matched to a gene: 13. Per the germline V gene, CDR1 is SGHRS and CDR2 is YFSETQ. This CDR3 is CASSPTGEMGDEQFF. The CDR3 coding sequence is TGCGCCAGCAGTCCAACAGGGGAGATGGGCGATGAGCAGTTCTTC.

The rearrangement links TRBV3-1 (or the pseudogene TRBV3-2) to TRBJ1-2; D possibly corresponds to TRBD1 (5 bases). The germline CDR1 and CDR2 sequences are LGHDT and YNNKEL (reference sequence). The CDR3 sequence is 21 residues long. The ends were cut back, 0 bases at V and 1 base at J, with 27 bases in the middle. The CDR3 nucleotides read TGTGCCAGCAGCCAAGATTGGGGCGTCGGGCGAAGGGGCGCCGATAACTATGGCTACACCTTC. Encoded protein: CASSQDWGVGRRGADNYGYTF.

About this clone itself: Additional DNA sequences in this sample encode the identical CDR3. V gene TRBV7-9 combines with J gene TRBJ2-7, with D hard to call. The CDR3 is made up of 12 amino acids. V lost 5 bases, J lost 1 base, and 6 bases lay in between. CDR1 is SEHNR, CDR2 FQNEAQ, per germline (reference sequence). The CDR3 reads CASSLVSYEQYF. The CDR3 bases are TGTGCCAGCAGCCTCGTATCCTACGAGCAGTACTTC.

V and J are TRBV7-9 and TRBJ1-3; 8 bases agree with TRBD1. The CDR3 contains 18 residues. CDR1 and CDR2 from the germline V gene are SEHNR and FQNEAQ (reference sequence). V shed 2 bases, J shed 3 bases, and the junction held 12 bases outside the gene matches. CDR3 sequence reads: CASSLSPRGQGHGNTIYF. DNA for the CDR3: TGTGCCAGCAGCTTATCACCCCGAGGACAGGGTCATGGAAACACCATATATTTT. Looking up the rest from reference TRBV7-9 and TRBJ1-3 gives the full variable domain: DTGVSQNPRHKITKRGQNVTFRCDPISEHNRLYWYRQTLGQGPEFLTYFQNEAQLEKSRLLSDRFSAERPKGSFSTLEIQRTEQGDSAMYLCASSLSPRGQGHGNTIYFGEGSWLTVV.

The V gene is TRBV13, the J gene TRBJ1-5; possible D gene TRBD1, 6 bases. V was cut by 6 bases and J by 5 bases, with 14 bases left in between. The CDR3 contains 14 residues. Germline V gene sequence: CDR1 PRHDT, CDR2 FYEKMQ (reference sequence). The CDR3 region has the DNA TGTGCCAGCAGTTCTACCCCAGGGGATCAGCCCCAGCATTTT. It translates to CASSSTPGDQPQHF.

The genes are TRBV5-6 and TRBJ1-2; weak D call: TRBD1 (5 bases). The V gene's germline CDR1 is SGHDT and CDR2 YYEEEE. V lost 3 bases and J lost 4, with 10 bases in between. The CDR3 spans 13 residues. This CDR3 reads CASSWGTSYGYTF. As DNA, the CDR3 is TGTGCCAGCAGCTGGGGGACTTCCTATGGCTACACCTTC.

This chain uses TRBV29-1 with TRBJ2-5, with D perhaps matching TRBD1 (5 bases). The CDR3 runs 13 residues. Germline V gene sequence: CDR1 SQVTM, CDR2 ANQGSEA. CDR3: CSGIGAGQETQYF. The CDR3 DNA sequence: TGCAGTGGTATAGGGGCAGGACAAGAGACCCAGTACTTC. The full variable domain, completed using reference TRBV29-1 and TRBJ2-5, is SAVISQKPSRDICQRGTSLTIQCQVDSQVTMMFWYRQQPGQSLTLIATANQGSEATYESGFVIDKFPISRPNLTFSTLTVSNMSPEDSSIYLCSGIGAGQETQYFGPGTRLLVL.

J is TRBJ1-2 and V is TRBV6-5, with TRBD1 matching over 7 bases. Germline CDR1 and CDR2: MNHEY and SVGAGI. V shed 8 bases and J 4 bases; nucleotides not matched to a gene: 4. The length of the CDR3 is 12 residues. DNA for the CDR3: TGTGCCAGCGGGACAGTACTCTATGGCTACACCTTC. This translates into CASGTVLYGYTF.

V and J are TRBV10-3 and TRBJ2-3; no definite D call. The CDR3 has 12 residues. V was shortened by 6 bases and J by 0 bases, with 4 bases between the two germline ends. Germline CDR1 ENHRY, CDR2 SYGVKD. CDR3 sequence (DNA): TGTGCCATCAGGACAAGCACAGATACGCAGTATTTT. Amino acid sequence: CAIRTSTDTQYF.